These 26 T cell receptor beta chains were all obtained from the same sample, sequenced in a study of shared clonotypes between healthy human individuals. Generated by immunoSEQ multiplex PCR, the TCRdb table keeps only in-frame clones and is missing some. Among 2.3 million or so clones listed, about 92% were seen once. The sequenced sample consisted of naive CD4+ T cells from PBMCs. Regarding subset: CD45RA+ positively selected. Source of these receptors: a man aged 18 to 29 in good health. Some clones in this sample may be carry-over from other donors' samples.

The CDR3 loop is CASRTRLGGELFF. The CDR3 nucleotides read TGTGCCAGCAGGACCCGCTTGGGCGGGGAGCTGTTTTTT. The chain links TRBV5-4 to TRBJ2-2; D is ambiguous. Per the germline V gene, CDR1 is SGHNT and CDR2 is YYREEE (reference sequence). V lost 5 bases and J 7 bases, leaving 12 bases between the germline ends. The CDR3 loop spans 13 amino acids.

J is TRBJ2-7 and V is TRBV14, with D maybe TRBD1 (6 bases). V lost 3 bases and J lost 3, with 15 bases in between. Germline V gene lookup returns CDR1 SGHDN and CDR2 FVKESK. There are 15 residues in the CDR3. This CDR3 reads CASSHSGGVFYEQYF. CDR3 DNA: TGTGCCAGCAGCCACTCTGGGGGCGTCTTCTACGAGCAGTACTTC.

The genes are TRBV27 and TRBJ2-2; the match to TRBD2 covers 9 bases. The CDR3 length is 17 residues. The trim removed 5 bases at V and 1 base at J, leaving 8 bases unmatched. Per the germline V gene, CDR1 is MNHEY and CDR2 is SMNVEV (reference sequence). CDR3 sequence (DNA): TGTGCCAGCAGTCCGCAAGGGACTAGCCTGAACACCGGGGAGCTGTTTTTT. As protein: CASSPQGTSLNTGELFF.

The chain combines TRBV28 with TRBJ1-1, with D tentatively TRBD1 (5 bases). Trimming removed 5 bases from V and 0 bases from J, with 13 bases in between. This CDR3 has 15 residues. CDR1 and CDR2 from the germline V gene are MDHEN and SYDVKM. The CDR3 DNA reads as TGTGCCAGCAGTAACCAGGGTACGATGAACACTGAAGCTTTCTTT. It specifies CASSNQGTMNTEAFF.

The J gene is TRBJ1-5, the V gene TRBV18; 7 bases are shared with TRBD1. CDR1 is KGHSH and CDR2 is LQKENI in the germline V gene. V lost 0 bases, J lost 1 base, and 6 bases stayed unmatched. This CDR3 spans 17 amino acids. The CDR3 coding sequence is TGTGCCAGCTCACCACCCGGGACAGAATTGAGCAATCAGCCCCAGCATTTT. It specifies CASSPPGTELSNQPQHF. The full variable domain, rest sourced from reference TRBV18 and TRBJ1-5, is NAGVMQNPRHLVRRRGQEARLRCSPMKGHSHVYWYRQLPEEGLKFMVYLQKENIIDESGMPKERFSAEFPKEGPSILRIQQVVRGDSAAYFCASSPPGTELSNQPQHFGDGTRLSIL.

The chain couples TRBV2 to TRBJ1-1; D remains ambiguous. V lost 10 bases to trimming and J lost 6 bases, with 15 bases between them. CDR3 length: 12 residues. The germline CDR1 and CDR2 sequences are SNHLY and FYNNEI. The CDR3 nucleotides read TGTGCCACCGGGCGGGCCCCGTCTGAAGCTTTCTTT. It codes for CATGRAPSEAFF.

Comments on this clone: The identical CDR3 is also encoded by other nucleotide sequences in the sample. The rearrangement uses TRBV2 and TRBJ2-1; D not certain. This CDR3 has 14 residues. Germline V gene data show CDR1 as SNHLY and CDR2 as FYNNEI. The V end lost 3 bases, the J end lost 0 bases, and 6 bases lay between the germline ends. CDR3 DNA sequence: TGTGCCAGCAGTGAGGATAGCTCCTACAATGAGCAGTTCTTC. Protein sequence: CASSEDSSYNEQFF.

The V gene is TRBV28, the J gene TRBJ2-1; possible D gene TRBD2, 5 bases. CDR1 is MDHEN and CDR2 is SYDVKM in the germline V gene. Trimming cost V 11 bases and J 8 bases, with 16 bases left between them. CDR3 size: 12 residues. Here the CDR3 reads CAATSVGDEQFF. The DNA for the CDR3 is TGTGCCGCGACTTCGGTCGGGGATGAGCAGTTCTTC.

V is TRBV20-1 and J is TRBJ1-2; D ambiguous. Germline CDR1 is DFQATT and CDR2 is SNEGSKA (reference sequence). This CDR3 contains 11 residues. The ends were cut back, 5 bases at V and 4 bases at J, with 8 bases in the middle. The CDR3 nucleotides are TGCAGTGCTTTGAGCGGCTATGGCTACACCTTC. It codes for CSALSGYGYTF.

As for this clone: Other DNA sequences of this sample code for an identical CDR3. The V gene is TRBV28, the J gene TRBJ2-3; either TRBD1 or TRBD2 may supply D (6 bases each). CDR1 MDHEN and CDR2 SYDVKM come from the germline V gene. The CDR3 has 16 amino acids. V was shortened by 4 bases and J by 1 base, with 15 bases between the two germline ends. The CDR3 here is CASSSSRRGGTDTQYF. The CDR3 DNA reads TGTGCCAGCAGTTCGTCCCGGAGGGGGGGCACAGATACGCAGTATTTT.

This rearrangement joins TRBV15 to TRBJ2-4, with 7 bases fitting TRBD1. CDR1 LNHNV and CDR2 YYDKDF come from the germline V gene (reference sequence). The V gene end was trimmed by 3 bases and the J gene end by 8 bases; junction bases not matched to a gene: 13. CDR3 length equals 16 residues. The DNA for the CDR3 is TGTGCCACCAGCAGCGAAGACAGGGTTGAAGGATACATTCAGTACTTC. Translated, it gives CATSSEDRVEGYIQYF.

The chain uses TRBV25-1 and TRBJ2-5; 11 bases agree with TRBD2. From germline, CDR1 is MGHDK and CDR2 SYGVNS. V was pared by 6 bases and J by 14 bases, with 8 bases of the junction left unmatched. CDR3 length: 12 residues. The chain's CDR3 is CASSERTSGPYF. As DNA, the CDR3 is TGTGCCAGCAGCGAAAGGACTAGCGGGCCCTACTTC.

This clone has just one count. J is TRBJ1-4 and V is TRBV19; TRBD1 is a possible D gene (5 bases). Looked up from germline, CDR1 is LNHDA and CDR2 is SQIVND (reference sequence). The ends were cut back, 5 bases at V and 10 bases at J, with 17 bases in the middle. The CDR3 has 14 amino acids. The CDR3 DNA reads TGTGCCAGTAGTGATGACAGACCGCGGCGAAAACTGTTTTTT. It codes for CASSDDRPRRKLFF.

In this sample, this clone turned up a few times. This specimen includes other DNA sequences encoding the same CDR3. The rearrangement links TRBV6-5 to TRBJ1-5; no clear D gene. Germline assignment: CDR1 MNHEY and CDR2 SVGAGI. The CDR3 is 14 amino acids. The V and J ends lost 0 bases and 4 bases respectively, with 7 bases between them. The CDR3 protein is CASSYSSGNQPQHF. CDR3 sequence (DNA): TGTGCCAGCAGTTACTCTTCGGGGAATCAGCCCCAGCATTTT.

This clone was seen more than once but under ten times. This rearrangement joins TRBV28 to TRBJ1-2; weak D call: TRBD1 (6 bases). The CDR3 totals 13 residues. Germline values: CDR1 MDHEN, CDR2 SYDVKM. The V gene lost 6 bases and the J gene lost 6 bases, with 14 bases spanning the gap. This chain's CDR3 is CASRPQGLNGYTF. The CDR3 DNA sequence: TGTGCCAGCAGACCACAGGGTTTAAATGGCTACACCTTC.

The chain couples TRBV7-2 to TRBJ2-7, with D uncertain. Deletions cut 5 bases from V and 2 bases from J, with 25 bases between. The CDR3 is made up of 18 amino acids. Per the germline V gene, CDR1 is SGHTA and CDR2 is FQGNSA. The CDR3 coding sequence is TGTGCCAGCAGCAAAAACGGCCTATGGTCAGGAGAGACCTACGAGCAGTACTTC. Residues: CASSKNGLWSGETYEQYF.

V and J are TRBV28 and TRBJ2-2, with TRBD1 identical over 10 bases. The CDR3 has 14 amino acids. Per germline, CDR1 MDHEN and CDR2 SYDVKM. The ends lost 6 bases at V and 6 bases at J; junction bases unmatched: 4. In DNA form, the CDR3 reads TGTGCCAGCAGGCGACAGGGGGCTTCCGGGGAGCTGTTTTTT. It translates to CASRRQGASGELFF.

This chain joins TRBV5-4 and TRBJ2-5, with TRBD1 identical over 8 bases. The germline V gene encodes CDR1 SGHNT and CDR2 YYREEE (reference sequence). The CDR3 covers 14 residues. V shed 2 bases, J shed 5 bases, and the junction held 5 bases outside the gene matches. The CDR3 loop is CASSFNRGKETQYF. The DNA of the CDR3 is TGTGCCAGCAGCTTTAACAGGGGGAAGGAGACCCAGTACTTC. Combining the CDR3 with reference TRBV5-4 and TRBJ2-5 gives the whole variable domain ETGVTQSPTHLIKTRGQQVTLRCSSQSGHNTVSWYQQALGQGPQFIFQYYREEENGRGNFPPRFSGLQFPNYSSELNVNALELDDSALYLCASSFNRGKETQYFGPGTRLLVL.

This clone was seen a single time. The CDR3 region has the DNA TGTGCCAGTAAAGAGTTGATGGGGCCCCATCAGCCCCAGCATTTT. Encoded protein: CASKELMGPHQPQHF. The chain carries TRBV19 and TRBJ1-5; TRBD1 might be the D (5 bases). Trimming shortened V by 7 bases and J by 5 bases, and 18 bases separated the two germline ends. Germline loops: CDR1 LNHDA, CDR2 SQIVND (reference sequence). CDR3 length equals 15 residues.

Concerning this clone: Other DNA variants within this sample encode the same CDR3. The genes are TRBV28 and TRBJ1-5, with D maybe TRBD1 (6 bases). This CDR3 has 12 amino acids. Germline V gene lookup returns CDR1 MDHEN and CDR2 SYDVKM. Trimming took 3 bases from V and 7 from J, leaving 7 bases between them. The CDR3 DNA reads as TGTGCCAGCAGTTTCCAGGGGCAGCCCCAGCATTTT. Translation gives CASSFQGQPQHF.

This chain uses TRBV7-2 with TRBJ2-5; D gene uncertain. This CDR3 contains 11 residues. With 6 bases removed from V and 4 bases from J, the gap between germline ends came to 6 bases. CDR1 is SGHTA, CDR2 FQGNSA, per germline. The CDR3 DNA follows: TGTGCCAGCAGTAAGCTAGAGACCCAGTACTTC. Its translation: CASSKLETQYF.

About this clone itself: At the DNA level, this CDR3 is encoded by other sequences in the same sample as well. The chain has TRBV28 and TRBJ1-5; D not certain. In germline, CDR1 is MDHEN, CDR2 SYDVKM. Trimming removed 6 bases from V and 2 bases from J, with 8 bases in between. The CDR3 is 13 residues long. Here the CDR3 reads CASSLDGNQPQHF. CDR3 nucleotides: TGTGCCAGCAGCCTAGACGGCAATCAGCCCCAGCATTTT.

About this clone: Distinct nucleotide sequences in the sample also encode this CDR3. The chain couples TRBV2 to TRBJ1-2; 9 positions agree with TRBD1. The ends lost 6 bases at V and 4 bases at J; junction bases unmatched: 0. Germline V gene sequence: CDR1 SNHLY, CDR2 FYNNEI. This CDR3 has 12 residues. The CDR3: CASRDRGYGYTF. CDR3 nucleotides: TGTGCCAGCAGGGACAGGGGCTATGGCTACACCTTC.

V gene TRBV4-3 combines with J gene TRBJ2-7, with 7 bases that match TRBD2. J lost 5 bases, V lost 7 bases, and 5 bases had no gene match. Germline CDR1 and CDR2: LGHNA and YSLEER. This CDR3 has 12 residues. For the CDR3, the DNA is TGCGCCAGCATGGGGGGGAAGCACGAGCAGTACTTC. Its translation: CASMGGKHEQYF.

The chain links TRBV28 to TRBJ2-2; TRBD1 matches 7 bases. CDR3 length: 12 amino acids. The V gene end was trimmed by 8 bases and the J gene end by 7 bases; junction bases not matched to a gene: 4. Germline V gives CDR1 MDHEN, CDR2 SYDVKM. As DNA, the CDR3 is TGTGCCAGCCGAGGGGGCGGCGGGGAGCTGTTTTTT. Its translation: CASRGGGGELFF.

To note about this clone: The sample has other DNA sequences that encode this CDR3 too. CDR3: CASSVVGSGELFF. The CDR3 bases are TGTGCCAGCAGCGTAGTTGGCAGCGGGGAGCTGTTTTTT. The J gene is TRBJ2-2, the V gene TRBV9; D gene uncertain. CDR3 length equals 13 residues. Germline V CDR1 and CDR2: SGDLS, YYNGEE. V was trimmed by 0 bases and J by 7 bases, leaving 7 bases between them.